These T cell receptor beta chains were read from a single sample in a study of spatial heterogeneity in lung cancer. TCRdb reprocessed the 5' RACE reads with MiXCR, giving one entry per CDR3 protein. The sample has roughly 12,000 distinct CDR3 sequences; about 13% are singletons. Specimen: PBMCs, collected at surgery. The receptors were gathered from a female donor with early-stage non-small cell lung cancer. Each CDR3 is given with its conserved first and last residue. The D gene is left open where the match is weak. For some rows the clone size is stated as once, few or many, or as a class when expanded; others skip it.

d_gene,j_gene,v_gene,abundance,CDR3aa,CDR3nt
.,TRBJ2-7,TRBV29-1,medium-sized,CSVAKGYEQYF,TGCAGCGTTGCCAAGGGCTACGAGCAGTACTTC
.,TRBJ2-3,TRBV27,once,CASSSAGPTDTQYF,TGTGCCAGCAGTTCTGCGGGACCCACAGATACGCAGTATTTT
.,TRBJ2-7,TRBV7-6,many,CASSRRGTGSSYEQYF,TGTGCCAGCAGCCGACGGGGAACAGGGAGCTCCTACGAGCAGTACTTC
TRBD1,TRBJ1-1,TRBV6-5,many,CASSYSTGGTEAFF,TGTGCCAGCAGTTACTCGACAGGGGGCACTGAAGCTTTCTTT
TRBD1,TRBJ2-5,TRBV11-2,medium-sized,CASSLATGFRETQYF,TGTGCCAGCAGCTTAGCGACAGGGTTTAGAGAGACCCAGTACTTC
.,TRBJ2-7,TRBV7-2,few,CASSPGGTIIYEQYF,TGTGCCAGCAGCCCAGGGGGGACTATCATCTACGAGCAGTACTTC
.,TRBJ2-7,TRBV12-3/TRBV12-4,many,CASGYRVDEQYF,TGTGCCAGCGGCTATAGGGTAGACGAGCAGTACTTC
.,TRBJ2-5,TRBV11-1,few,CASSFRETQYF,TGTGCCAGCAGCTTCCGTGAGACCCAGTACTTC
.,TRBJ2-7,TRBV11-2,.,CASSSGGFGEQYF,TGTGCCAGCAGCTCTGGGGGGTTTGGCGAGCAGTACTTC
.,TRBJ2-3,TRBV6-4,many,CASTPTSPDTQYF,TGTGCCAGCACCCCGACTAGTCCAGATACGCAGTATTTT
TRBD1,TRBJ1-2,TRBV29-1,.,CSVGQGGYGYTF,TGCAGCGTCGGACAGGGTGGCTATGGCTACACCTTC
.,TRBJ2-3,TRBV30,many,CAWGPLGISTDTQYF,TGTGCCTGGGGCCCCTTGGGGATCAGCACAGATACGCAGTATTTT
TRBD1,TRBJ2-3,TRBV4-1,many,CASSQTSYTGVLTDTQYF,TGCGCCAGCAGCCAAACTTCCTATACAGGGGTTCTCACAGATACGCAGTATTTT
.,TRBJ2-7,TRBV10-1,many,CASSESRSAYQYF,TGCGCCAGCAGTGAGTCGCGGTCGGCTTATCAGTACTTC
.,TRBJ1-2,TRBV2,few,CASSEGRAGGRGRYGYTF,TGTGCCAGCAGTGAAGGACGCGCAGGTGGACGGGGAAGGTATGGCTACACCTTC
TRBD1,TRBJ1-1,TRBV29-1,medium-sized,CSVGLTGTLFTEAFF,TGCAGCGTTGGTCTGACAGGGACGTTATTCACTGAAGCTTTCTTT
.,TRBJ2-3,TRBV6-1,few,CASGPSGISTDTQYF,TGTGCCAGCGGCCCCTCGGGGATTAGCACAGATACGCAGTATTTT
TRBD1,TRBJ2-6,TRBV20-1,medium-sized,CSAATGAASGANVLTF,TGCAGTGCTGCCACAGGGGCGGCCTCTGGGGCCAACGTCCTGACTTTC
TRBD1,TRBJ2-6,TRBV11-2,many,CASSHGTGGRTGANVLTF,TGTGCCAGCAGCCACGGGACAGGGGGCAGGACTGGGGCCAACGTCCTGACTTTC
.,TRBJ2-3,TRBV20-1,.,CSARDRLEGADTQYF,TGCAGTGCTAGAGATCGCCTAGAAGGTGCAGATACGCAGTATTTT
.,TRBJ2-7,TRBV7-2,medium-sized,CASSSLRGYEQYF,TGTGCCAGCAGCTCCCTCAGGGGCTACGAGCAGTACTTC
.,TRBJ1-2,TRBV29-1,many,CSVDRVAGYTF,TGCAGCGTTGATAGGGTAGCTGGCTACACCTTC
TRBD2,TRBJ2-5,TRBV29-1,.,CSAKPTSGRPQETQYF,TGCAGCGCCAAACCGACTAGCGGGAGGCCCCAAGAGACCCAGTACTTC
.,TRBJ2-3,TRBV5-1,few,CASSMILRSTQYF,TGCGCCAGCAGCATGATTCTTCGGTCGACGCAGTATTTT
TRBD2,TRBJ2-3,TRBV4-1,medium-sized,CASSQGSAGGPDTQYF,TGCGCCAGCAGCCAAGGATCAGCGGGGGGGCCGGATACGCAGTATTTT
.,TRBJ2-5,TRBV6-2/TRBV6-3,medium-sized,CASSYSGRLETQYF,TGTGCCAGCAGTTACTCTGGGCGACTGGAGACCCAGTACTTC
TRBD1,TRBJ1-2,TRBV5-1,medium-sized,CASSPGTGINYGYTF,TGCGCCAGCAGCCCCGGGACAGGGATTAACTATGGCTACACCTTC
.,TRBJ2-1,TRBV18,.,CASPPRPPESYNEQFF,TGTGCCAGCCCACCACGGCCACCGGAGTCTTACAATGAGCAGTTCTTC
.,TRBJ1-5,TRBV4-1,medium-sized,CASSLGQPNQPQHF,TGCGCCAGCAGCCTGGGACAACCCAATCAGCCCCAGCATTTT
TRBD1,TRBJ2-3,TRBV5-1,medium-sized,CASSSPSGTGGDTQYF,TGCGCCAGCAGTTCGCCTTCCGGGACAGGGGGAGATACGCAGTATTTT
.,TRBJ1-5,TRBV29-1,medium-sized,CSVSASPNQPQHF,TGCAGCGTTTCGGCCTCCCCGAATCAGCCCCAGCATTTT
.,TRBJ1-2,TRBV28,few,CASSRANYGYTF,TGTGCCAGCAGTAGAGCTAACTATGGCTACACCTTC
.,TRBJ2-3,TRBV7-2,many,CASSLALPWTDTQYF,TGTGCCAGCAGCTTAGCGCTTCCTTGGACAGATACGCAGTATTTT